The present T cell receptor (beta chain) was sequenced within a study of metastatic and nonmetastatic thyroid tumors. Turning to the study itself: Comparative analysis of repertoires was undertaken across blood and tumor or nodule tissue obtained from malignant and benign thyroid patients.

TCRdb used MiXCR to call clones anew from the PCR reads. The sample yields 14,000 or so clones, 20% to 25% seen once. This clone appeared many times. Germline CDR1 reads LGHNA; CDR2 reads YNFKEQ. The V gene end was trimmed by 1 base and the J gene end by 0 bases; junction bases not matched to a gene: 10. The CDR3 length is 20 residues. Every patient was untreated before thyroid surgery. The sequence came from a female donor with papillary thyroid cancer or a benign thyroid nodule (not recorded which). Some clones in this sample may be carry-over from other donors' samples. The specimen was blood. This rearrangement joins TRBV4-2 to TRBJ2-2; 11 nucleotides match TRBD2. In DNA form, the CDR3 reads TGTGCCAGCAGCCAAGGTGCGGGACTAGCGGATCACGCGAACACCGGGGAGCTGTTTTTT. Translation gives CASSQGAGLADHANTGELFF.